These 14 T cell receptor beta chains share one sample of origin, sequenced in a study of shared clonotypes between healthy human individuals. TCRdb keeps only in-frame clones here, not all; method: immunoSEQ multiplex PCR. The table has about 480,000 clones, approximately 79% seen once. Specimen: PBMCs. These receptors originate from a woman between 40 and 55 years old in good health. Some clones in this sample may be carry-over from other donors' samples.

V and J are TRBV11-2 and TRBJ2-5, with 14 bases aligning to TRBD2. Matching the DNA end better, TRBJ2-7 makes the J call doubtful. Germline CDR1 is SGHAT and CDR2 is FQNNGV. The CDR3 extends over 16 amino acids. The CDR3: CASSAGTSGSTGEQYF. DNA for the CDR3: TGTGCCAGCAGCGCCGGGACTAGCGGGAGTACGGGCGAGCAGTACTTC.

This sequence joins TRBV6-1 and TRBJ2-2; tentative D call: TRBD1 (6 bases). The CDR3 is 15 amino acids. CDR1 is MNHNS, CDR2 SASEGT, per germline. Trimming cost V 7 bases and J 1 base, with 13 bases left between them. DNA of the CDR3: TGTGCCAGCACGACGAGGGACAAGAACACCGGGGAGCTGTTTTTT. It encodes CASTTRDKNTGELFF.

V usage is TRBV11-2 and J usage is TRBJ2-3; 7 bases agree with TRBD2. Trimming cost V 5 bases and J 6 bases; bases outside gene matches: 5. The CDR3 is 13 residues long. Germline V lookup: CDR1 SGHAT, CDR2 FQNNGV. CDR3 DNA: TGTGCCAGCAGCCACGGACTAGAGGATACGCAGTATTTT. It specifies CASSHGLEDTQYF.

In regard to this clone: Distinct nucleotide sequences in the sample also encode this CDR3. This chain uses TRBV7-3 with TRBJ1-1; D gene uncertain. Trimming took off 4 bases at V and 0 bases at J, with 6 bases between the two ends. The CDR3 loop spans 13 amino acids. Germline lookup yields CDR1 SGHTA and CDR2 FQGTGA. This CDR3 reads CASSSLMNTEAFF. The CDR3 DNA sequence: TGTGCCAGCAGCTCACTAATGAACACTGAAGCTTTCTTT.

The rearrangement uses TRBV29-1 and TRBJ1-5, with D uncertain. This CDR3 region has 13 residues. The germline V gene encodes CDR1 SQVTM and CDR2 ANQGSEA. Trimming stripped 4 bases from V and 6 bases from J, with 13 bases between. Here the CDR3 reads CSVVEGLGQPQHF. CDR3 DNA: TGCAGCGTTGTCGAAGGCCTCGGTCAGCCCCAGCATTTT.

The chain combines TRBV7-2 with TRBJ2-3; D is possibly TRBD2 (5 bases). Germline CDR1 SGHTA, CDR2 FQGNSA. The V end was cut by 3 bases, the J end by 2 bases, with 12 bases between. The CDR3 is 15 residues long. CDR3 in amino acids: CASSLLEGFTDTQYF. The CDR3 region has the DNA TGTGCCAGCAGCTTGTTAGAGGGCTTCACAGATACGCAGTATTTT.

The chain recombines TRBV18 with TRBJ2-5; 11 bases are shared with TRBD2. Trimming removed 2 bases from V and 5 bases from J; junction bases left unmatched: 1. Germline CDR1 is KGHSH and CDR2 is LQKENI. The CDR3 loop spans 14 amino acids. CDR3 residues: CASSPTSGSETQYF. The CDR3 DNA is TGTGCCAGCTCACCAACTAGCGGGAGCGAGACCCAGTACTTC.

CDR3 nucleotide sequence: TGTGCCAGCAGGTCAGGGGGCCAGGCAGGCGGGGAGCTGTTTTTT. It encodes CASRSGGQAGGELFF. This chain joins TRBV28 and TRBJ2-2, with 8 bases that match TRBD1. With V trimmed by 6 bases and J by 7 bases, 10 bases remained unmatched. The CDR3 spans 15 residues. In germline, CDR1 is MDHEN, CDR2 SYDVKM.

In the case of this clone: This clone may be a read error of a much larger clone one base away. V and J are TRBV7-6 and TRBJ2-2; D not resolved. The germline gives CDR1 SGHVS, CDR2 FNYEAQ. V gave up 1 base and J gave up 4 bases, with 4 bases separating them. The CDR3 is made up of 13 amino acids. The CDR3 here is CASSLVATGELFF. CDR3 nucleotides: TGTGCCAGCAGCTTAGTGGCCACCGGGGAGCTGTTTTTT. The full variable domain, its missing parts supplied by reference TRBV7-6 and TRBJ2-2, is GAGVSQSPRYKVTKRGQDVALRCDPISGHVSLYWYRQALGQGPEFLTYFNYEAQQDKSGLPNDRFSAERPEGSISTLTIQRTEQRDSAMYRCASSLVATGELFFGEGSRLTVL.

The chain combines TRBV14 with TRBJ2-7; D may be TRBD1 or TRBD2 (5 bases each). V shed 1 base and J shed 3 bases, with 13 bases lying between them. Germline V gives CDR1 SGHDN, CDR2 FVKESK. The CDR3 runs 15 residues. The CDR3 region has the DNA TGTGCCAGCAGCCAAGCCGGGACGCCAAACTACGAGCAGTACTTC. Translating gives CASSQAGTPNYEQYF.

The rearrangement joins TRBV4-3 to TRBJ2-5; TRBD2 aligns across 7 bases. Germline lookup yields CDR1 LGHNA and CDR2 YSLEER. This CDR3 region has 13 residues. The J segment lost 7 bases and the V segment lost 1 base, leaving 3 bases of the junction unmatched. The chain's CDR3 is CASSQGTGGTQYF. The CDR3 DNA follows: TGCGCCAGCAGCCAAGGCACGGGGGGGACCCAGTACTTC.

The chain uses TRBV5-6 and TRBJ2-7; D might be TRBD2 (5 bases). This CDR3 is built from 13 residues. Between the trimmed V and J ends, which lost 2 bases and 2 bases, there was a span of 8 bases. Germline V gene sequence: CDR1 SGHDT, CDR2 YYEEEE. The CDR3 coding sequence is TGTGCCAGCAGCTTAGACTACACCTACGAGCAGTACTTC. This gives the protein CASSLDYTYEQYF. The complete variable domain, with remaining parts taken from reference TRBV5-6 and TRBJ2-7, reads DAGVTQSPTHLIKTRGQQVTLRCSPKSGHDTVSWYQQALGQGPQFIFQYYEEEERQRGNFPDRFSGHQFPNYSSELNVNALLLGDSALYLCASSLDYTYEQYFGPGTRLTVT.

This chain connects TRBV28 to TRBJ2-2; tentatively, D is TRBD1 (5 bases). Germline CDR1 reads MDHEN; CDR2 reads SYDVKM. CDR3 size: 12 residues. Trimming stripped 5 bases from V and 6 bases from J, with 7 bases between. This CDR3 is CASSTGSGELFF. The DNA for the CDR3 is TGTGCCAGCAGTACAGGCTCCGGGGAGCTGTTTTTT.

The rearrangement uses TRBV2 and TRBJ2-7, with D possibly TRBD1 on 6 matching bases. V shed 7 bases and J shed 4 bases, with 20 bases lying between them. CDR3 length: 15 amino acids. Per germline, CDR1 SNHLY and CDR2 FYNNEI. CDR3 protein: CASIAGVLMTYEQYF. The DNA for the CDR3 is TGTGCCAGCATTGCAGGGGTCCTAATGACTTACGAGCAGTACTTC.